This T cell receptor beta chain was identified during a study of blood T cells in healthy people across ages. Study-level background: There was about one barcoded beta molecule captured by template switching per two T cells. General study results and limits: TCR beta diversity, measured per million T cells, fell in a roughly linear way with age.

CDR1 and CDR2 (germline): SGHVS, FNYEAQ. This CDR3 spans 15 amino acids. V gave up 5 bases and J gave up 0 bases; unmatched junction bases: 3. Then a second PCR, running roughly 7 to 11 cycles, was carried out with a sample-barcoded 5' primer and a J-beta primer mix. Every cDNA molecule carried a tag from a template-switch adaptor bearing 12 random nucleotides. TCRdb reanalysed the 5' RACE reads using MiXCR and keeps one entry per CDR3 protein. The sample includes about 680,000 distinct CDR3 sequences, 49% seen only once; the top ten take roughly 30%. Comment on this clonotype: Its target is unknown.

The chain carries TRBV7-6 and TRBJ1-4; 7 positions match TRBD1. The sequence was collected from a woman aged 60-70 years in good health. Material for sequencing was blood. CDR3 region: CASSRGTATNEKLFF. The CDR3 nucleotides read TGTGCCAGCAGCCGCGGGACAGCAACTAATGAAAAACTGTTTTTT.